The clone carrying this TCR beta chain was observed at least ten times. Using its own MiXCR run on the 5' RACE reads, TCRdb lists one record per CDR3 protein. The profile shows approximately 260,000 distinct CDR3 sequences, around 8% of them singletons. The sample is drawn from a study of identical twins. There were only healthy Caucasians among the donors. Germline assignment: CDR1 ENHRY and CDR2 SYGVKD. V lost 1 base, J lost 6 bases, and 4 bases stayed unmatched. This CDR3 has 15 residues. This sample was shared with a second study, whose subject was yellow fever vaccine responses in identical twins.

The sample comprised CD8+ T cells sorted from blood. The V call is TRBV10-3, the J call TRBJ2-1; 9 bases are shared with TRBD1. The TCR sequence derives from a woman under 30 in good health. The CDR3 here is CAISEYGTGTNEQFF. Written as DNA, the CDR3 is TGTGCCATCAGTGAGTATGGGACAGGGACCAATGAGCAGTTCTTC.